Below, 5 T cell receptor beta chains from the same sample are listed, as sequenced in a study of shared clonotypes between healthy human individuals. Sequenced by immunoSEQ multiplex PCR; TCRdb stores in-frame clones only, minus some. The sample shows hundreds of thousands of clones, 95% to 98% of them seen only once. CD45RO-negative cells were positively selected for CCR7, leaving out terminally differentiated effector memory CD45RA+ cells. Source material: naive CD8+ T cells sorted from blood. All receptors come from a man between 25 and 39 years old in good health.

The chain couples TRBV29-1 to TRBJ2-1; D unclear. The CDR3 contains 12 residues. The germline CDR1 and CDR2 sequences are SQVTM and ANQGSEA. V lost 7 bases and J lost 3, with 10 bases in between. The CDR3 loop reads CSAGNVYNEQFF. CDR3 coding DNA: TGCAGCGCCGGCAATGTCTACAATGAGCAGTTCTTC.

This sequence joins TRBV7-2 and TRBJ2-7, with D tentatively TRBD1 (5 bases). The V gene's germline CDR1 is SGHTA and CDR2 FQGNSA. Trimming removed 8 bases at V and 3 bases at J, with 14 bases between. The CDR3 spans 13 residues. The CDR3 here is CASGQGLDYEQYF. Written as DNA, the CDR3 is TGTGCCAGCGGGCAGGGCCTTGACTACGAGCAGTACTTC.

The chain uses TRBV10-3 and TRBJ1-5; D gene uncertain. The V end was cut by 10 bases, the J end by 7 bases, with 23 bases between. This CDR3 has 15 amino acids. Looked up from germline, CDR1 is ENHRY and CDR2 is SYGVKD. The CDR3 is CATVEPGLEGQPQHF. The CDR3 region has the DNA TGTGCCACCGTCGAACCGGGCCTCGAGGGACAGCCCCAGCATTTT.

This sequence joins TRBV7-8 and TRBJ2-7; D possibly corresponds to TRBD2 (5 bases). V was cut by 0 bases and J by 3 bases, with 12 bases left in between. The CDR3 has 15 residues. CDR1 and CDR2 (germline): SGHVS, FQNEAQ. The CDR3 DNA reads TGTGCCAGCAGCTTAGCCGGGAAGGCGAACTACGAGCAGTACTTC. Residues: CASSLAGKANYEQYF.

This chain connects TRBV27 to TRBJ2-1; 8 bases agree with TRBD2. V was clipped by 2 bases and J by 8 bases; unmatched bases: 8. Germline CDR1 and CDR2: MNHEY and SMNVEV (reference sequence). This CDR3 spans 15 amino acids. In DNA, the CDR3 is TGTGCCAGCAGTTTACCACGGGAGGGCCTCGATGAGCAGTTCTTC. It is translated as CASSLPREGLDEQFF.